Sequencing of this TCR beta chain was carried out in a study of CD4 T cell repertoires in COVID-19. Using immunoSEQ multiplex PCR, the repertoire was profiled, and TCRdb retains in-frame clones only, with some absent. The sample carries about 75,000 clones, about four fifths recorded once. This CDR3 is built from 13 residues. CDR1 and CDR2 (germline): SGHNT, YENEEA. V lost 5 bases to trimming and J lost 4 bases, with 11 bases between them. The V gene is TRBV11-3, the J gene TRBJ1-1; D not resolved. Material: CD4+ T cells from peripheral blood, obtained after recovery from COVID-19. The TCR sequence derives from a human donor who had COVID-19. CDR3 nucleotides: TGTGCCAGCAGCCAGTCCGGGCCCACTGAAGCTTTCTTT. As protein: CASSQSGPTEAFF.